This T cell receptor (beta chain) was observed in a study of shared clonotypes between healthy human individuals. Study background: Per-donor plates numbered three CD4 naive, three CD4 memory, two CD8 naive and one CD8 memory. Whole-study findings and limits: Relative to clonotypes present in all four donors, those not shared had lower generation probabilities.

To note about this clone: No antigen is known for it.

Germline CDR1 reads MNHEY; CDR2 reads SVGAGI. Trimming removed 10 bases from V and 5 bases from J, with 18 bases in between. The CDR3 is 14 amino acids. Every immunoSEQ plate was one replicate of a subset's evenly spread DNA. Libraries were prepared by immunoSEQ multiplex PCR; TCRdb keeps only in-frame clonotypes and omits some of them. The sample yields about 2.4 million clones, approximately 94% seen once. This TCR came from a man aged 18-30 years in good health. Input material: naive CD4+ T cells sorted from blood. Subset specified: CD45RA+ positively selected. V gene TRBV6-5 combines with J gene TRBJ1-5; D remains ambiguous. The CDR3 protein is CATSLEVTHQPQHF. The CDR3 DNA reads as TGTGCCACCTCCCTGGAGGTTACACATCAGCCCCAGCATTTT.